This TCR beta chain was profiled in a study of identical twins. The V segment lost 1 base and the J segment 0 bases; nucleotides outside the gene matches: 14. The CDR3 spans 19 residues. Germline V CDR1 and CDR2: SGHRS, YFSETQ. General study findings and limits: Insertions ran lower in abundant cord blood beta clonotypes, though not in memory repertoires. The study found excess low generation probability among twin-shared out-of-frame alpha sequences. Sequences that were beta out-of-frame showed weaker excess twin sharing.

Each cDNA held unique molecular identifiers, and template switching gave it a universal primer site. TCRdb analysed the 5' RACE reads with MiXCR anew, one entry per CDR3 protein. The table has 1.5 million or so distinct CDR3 sequences, roughly 35% seen once. This clonotype was observed a handful of times. Antigen specificity is unknown. Sequencing input: cord blood. This rearrangement joins TRBV5-1 to TRBJ2-3, with 7 bases fitting TRBD2. This TCR was recovered from a newborn girl in good health. In nucleotides, the CDR3 is TGCGCCAGCAGCTTGACGGGGGGTGTACTAGCGCCTAGCACAGATACGCAGTATTTT. This gives the protein CASSLTGGVLAPSTDTQYF.